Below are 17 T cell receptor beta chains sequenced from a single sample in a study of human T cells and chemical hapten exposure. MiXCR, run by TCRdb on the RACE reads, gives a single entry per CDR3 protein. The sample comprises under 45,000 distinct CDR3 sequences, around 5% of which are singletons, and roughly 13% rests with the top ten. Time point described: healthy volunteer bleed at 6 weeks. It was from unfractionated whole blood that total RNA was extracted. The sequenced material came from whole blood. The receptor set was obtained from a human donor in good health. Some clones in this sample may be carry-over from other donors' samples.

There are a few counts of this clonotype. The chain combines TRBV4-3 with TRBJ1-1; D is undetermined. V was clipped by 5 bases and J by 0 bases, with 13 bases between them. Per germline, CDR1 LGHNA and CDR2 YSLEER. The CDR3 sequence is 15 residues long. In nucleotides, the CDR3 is TGCGCCAGCAGCGCCCAGAGCCACCTGAACACTGAAGCTTTCTTT. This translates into CASSAQSHLNTEAFF.

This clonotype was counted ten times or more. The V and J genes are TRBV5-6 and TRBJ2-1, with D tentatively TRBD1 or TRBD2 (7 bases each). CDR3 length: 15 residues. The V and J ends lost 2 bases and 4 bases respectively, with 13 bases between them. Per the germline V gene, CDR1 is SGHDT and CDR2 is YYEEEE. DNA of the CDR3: TGTGCCAGCAGCTTAGACAGGGAGGGGTACAATGAGCAGTTCTTC. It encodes CASSLDREGYNEQFF.

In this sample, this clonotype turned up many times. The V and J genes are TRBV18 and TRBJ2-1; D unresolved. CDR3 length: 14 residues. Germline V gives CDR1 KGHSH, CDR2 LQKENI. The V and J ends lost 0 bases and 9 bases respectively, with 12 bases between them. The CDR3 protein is CASSPPAPSGEQFF. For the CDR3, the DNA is TGTGCCAGCTCACCACCGGCCCCAAGTGGTGAGCAGTTCTTC.

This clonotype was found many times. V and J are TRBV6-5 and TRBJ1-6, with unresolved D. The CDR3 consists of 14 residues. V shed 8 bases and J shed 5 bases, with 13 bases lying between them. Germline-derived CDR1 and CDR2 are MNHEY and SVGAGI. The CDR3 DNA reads TGTGCCAGCCGTGCGGGAGGGCATAATTCACCCCTCCACTTT. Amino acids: CASRAGGHNSPLHF.

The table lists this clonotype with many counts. Here the CDR3 DNA reads TGCAGCGGCCCGCCAGATACGCAGTATTTT. It translates to CSGPPDTQYF. The chain is built from TRBV29-1 and TRBJ2-3; D is uncertain. V was pared by 7 bases and J by 4 bases, with 6 bases between. The V gene's germline CDR1 is SQVTM and CDR2 ANQGSEA. The CDR3 is 10 amino acids.

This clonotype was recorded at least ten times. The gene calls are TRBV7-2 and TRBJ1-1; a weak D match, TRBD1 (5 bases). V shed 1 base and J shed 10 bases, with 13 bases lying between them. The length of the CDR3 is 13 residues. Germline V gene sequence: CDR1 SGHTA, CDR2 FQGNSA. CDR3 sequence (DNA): TGTGCCAGCAGCTTAGATGGTTCAGGGAGAGCTTTCTTT. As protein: CASSLDGSGRAFF.

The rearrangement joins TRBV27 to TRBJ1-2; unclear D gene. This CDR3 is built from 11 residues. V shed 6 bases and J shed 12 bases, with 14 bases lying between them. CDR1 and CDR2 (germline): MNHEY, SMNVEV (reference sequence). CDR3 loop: CASRLPPSHTF. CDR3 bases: TGTGCCAGCAGACTCCCCCCGTCGCACACCTTC.

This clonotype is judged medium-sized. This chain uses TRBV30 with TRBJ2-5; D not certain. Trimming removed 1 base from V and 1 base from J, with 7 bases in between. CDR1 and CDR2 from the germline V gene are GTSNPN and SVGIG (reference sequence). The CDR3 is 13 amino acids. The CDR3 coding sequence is TGTGCCTGGAGTGCACAGCTCCAAGAGACCCAGTACTTC. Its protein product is CAWSAQLQETQYF.

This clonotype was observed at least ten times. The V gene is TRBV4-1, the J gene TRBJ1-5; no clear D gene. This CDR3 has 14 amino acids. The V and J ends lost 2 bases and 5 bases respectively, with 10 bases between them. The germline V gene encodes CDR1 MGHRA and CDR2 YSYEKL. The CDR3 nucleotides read TGCGCCAGCAGCCAAAAAGGCGGAGATCAGCCCCAGCATTTT. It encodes CASSQKGGDQPQHF.

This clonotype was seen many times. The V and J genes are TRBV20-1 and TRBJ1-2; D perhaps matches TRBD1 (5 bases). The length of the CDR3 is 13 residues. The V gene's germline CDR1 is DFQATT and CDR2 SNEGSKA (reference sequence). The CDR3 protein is CTPGGGAGYGYTF. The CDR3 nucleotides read TGCACCCCGGGGGGAGGTGCTGGGTATGGCTACACCTTC.

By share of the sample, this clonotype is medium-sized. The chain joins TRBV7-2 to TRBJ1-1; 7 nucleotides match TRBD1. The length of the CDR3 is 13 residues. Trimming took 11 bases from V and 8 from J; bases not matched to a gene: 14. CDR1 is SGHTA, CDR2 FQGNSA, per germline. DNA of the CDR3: TGTGCCGGAGTAGGACAGGCCACTACAGAAGCTTTCTTT. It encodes CAGVGQATTEAFF. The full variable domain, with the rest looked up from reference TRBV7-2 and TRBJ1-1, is GAGVSQSPSNKVTEKGKDVELRCDPISGHTALYWYRQSLGQGLEFLIYFQGNSAPDKSGLPSDRFSAERTGGSVSTLTIQRTQQEDSAVYLCAGVGQATTEAFFGQGTRLTVV.

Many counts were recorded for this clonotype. CDR3 nucleotides: TGTGCCAGCAGGACGGAGACAGGTGAAGCTTTCTTT. Protein product: CASRTETGEAFF. The chain uses TRBV27 and TRBJ1-1; D is perhaps TRBD1 (6 bases). Germline V lookup: CDR1 MNHEY, CDR2 SMNVEV (reference sequence). The V end was cut by 6 bases, the J end by 7 bases, with 12 bases between. The CDR3 loop spans 12 amino acids.

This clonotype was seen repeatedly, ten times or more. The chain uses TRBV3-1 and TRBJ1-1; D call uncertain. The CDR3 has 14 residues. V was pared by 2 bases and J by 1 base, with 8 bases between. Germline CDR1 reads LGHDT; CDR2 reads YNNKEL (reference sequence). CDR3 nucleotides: TGTGCCAGCAGCCAAAGTTATACGAACACTGAAGCTTTCTTT. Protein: CASSQSYTNTEAFF.

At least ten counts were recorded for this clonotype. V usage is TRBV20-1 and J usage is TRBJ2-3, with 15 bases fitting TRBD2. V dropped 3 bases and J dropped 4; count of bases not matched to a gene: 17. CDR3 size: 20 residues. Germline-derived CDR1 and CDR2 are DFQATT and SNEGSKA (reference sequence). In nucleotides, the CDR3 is TGCAGTGCTAGGGACCGCTGGGGACTAGCGGGGGGCCTGGGGTCAGATACGCAGTATTTT. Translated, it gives CSARDRWGLAGGLGSDTQYF.

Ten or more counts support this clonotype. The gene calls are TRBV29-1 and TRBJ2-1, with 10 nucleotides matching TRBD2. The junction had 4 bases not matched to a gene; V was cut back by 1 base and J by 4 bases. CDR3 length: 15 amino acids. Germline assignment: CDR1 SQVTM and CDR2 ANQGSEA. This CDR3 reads CSVEVLLAGYNEQFF. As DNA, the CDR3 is TGCAGCGTTGAAGTCCTACTAGCGGGATACAATGAGCAGTTCTTC.

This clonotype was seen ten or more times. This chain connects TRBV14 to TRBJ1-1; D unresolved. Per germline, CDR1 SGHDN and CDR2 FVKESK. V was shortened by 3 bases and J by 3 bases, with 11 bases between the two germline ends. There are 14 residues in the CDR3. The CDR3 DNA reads TGTGCCAGCAGCCACTTGGGAGGAGACACTGAAGCTTTCTTT. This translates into CASSHLGGDTEAFF.

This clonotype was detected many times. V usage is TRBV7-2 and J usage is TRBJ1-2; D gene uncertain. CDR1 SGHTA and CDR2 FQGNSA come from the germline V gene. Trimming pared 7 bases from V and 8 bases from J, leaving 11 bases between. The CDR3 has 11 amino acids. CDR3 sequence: CASTPIKGYTF. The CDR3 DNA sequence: TGTGCCAGCACTCCAATTAAGGGCTACACCTTC. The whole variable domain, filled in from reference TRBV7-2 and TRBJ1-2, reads GAGVSQSPSNKVTEKGKDVELRCDPISGHTALYWYRQSLGQGLEFLIYFQGNSAPDKSGLPSDRFSAERTGGSVSTLTIQRTQQEDSAVYLCASTPIKGYTFGSGTRLTVV.